The 9 T cell receptor beta chains below all came from one sample that was sequenced in a study of cytomegalovirus exposure and HLA in healthy donors. PCR amplification relied on 60 Vbeta primers (plus 13 Jbeta primers). TCRdb's copy holds only in-frame clones and misses some; the assay was immunoSEQ multiplex PCR. The sample has around 140,000 clones, roughly 88% seen once; the top ten hold around 0.54%. Sequencing was done on a sample of PBMCs. Receptors were obtained from a woman aged 40 to 50 in good health and CMV-seronegative.

The rearrangement joins TRBV5-1 to TRBJ2-1, with D unresolved. Germline values: CDR1 SGHRS, CDR2 YFSETQ. The V gene lost 0 bases and the J gene lost 0 bases, with 19 bases spanning the gap. This CDR3 region has 19 residues. The CDR3 bases are TGCGCCAGCAGCTTGGGACCGGCCTTTAGCTGGAGCTCCTACAATGAGCAGTTCTTC. This translates into CASSLGPAFSWSSYNEQFF.

As DNA, the CDR3 is TGTGCCAGCGGAGCCTATGGCTACACCTTC. Its translation is CASGAYGYTF. The V call is TRBV6-5, the J call TRBJ1-2, with no clear D. Looked up from germline, CDR1 is MNHEY and CDR2 is SVGAGI. The CDR3 is made up of 10 amino acids. V lost 8 bases and J lost 4, with 5 bases in between.

This clone was picked up a small number of times. The V gene is TRBV28, the J gene TRBJ2-7; D is ambiguous. The CDR3 length is 13 residues. The V and J ends lost 5 bases and 2 bases respectively, with 10 bases between them. In germline, CDR1 is MDHEN, CDR2 SYDVKM. The CDR3 spells CASSPYSPYEQYF. Written as DNA, the CDR3 is TGTGCCAGCAGTCCCTACTCCCCCTACGAGCAGTACTTC.

This chain connects TRBV28 to TRBJ2-7; 7 bases agree with TRBD2. V lost 7 bases to trimming and J lost 3 bases; unmatched junction nucleotides: 6. Per germline, CDR1 MDHEN and CDR2 SYDVKM. The CDR3 contains 13 residues. In nucleotides, the CDR3 is TGTGCCAGCAAACGGGACTATAGCTACGAGCAGTACTTC. This gives the protein CASKRDYSYEQYF.

This clone was seen only once. The chain combines TRBV7-2 with TRBJ2-1; TRBD2 matches 14 bases. There are 16 residues in the CDR3. J was trimmed by 10 bases and V by 2 bases; bases with no gene match: 7. Germline assignment: CDR1 SGHTA and CDR2 FQGNSA. The CDR3 reads CASSLTGTSGRAEQFF. The CDR3 DNA is TGTGCCAGCAGCTTAACTGGGACTAGCGGGAGAGCCGAGCAGTTCTTC.

The V gene is TRBV5-1, the J gene TRBJ2-1, with D tentatively TRBD1 (5 bases). Germline V gene data show CDR1 as SGHRS and CDR2 as YFSETQ. The V and J ends lost 0 bases and 7 bases respectively, with 20 bases between them. This CDR3 has 17 residues. CDR3: CASSLAVLPRGPNEQFF. The DNA of the CDR3 is TGCGCCAGCAGCTTGGCGGTGTTGCCAAGGGGTCCTAATGAGCAGTTCTTC.

The CDR3: CASSLAGPTSGRAETQYF. CDR3 nucleotide sequence: TGTGCCAGCAGCTTAGCCGGCCCGACTAGCGGGAGGGCGGAGACCCAGTACTTC. V usage is TRBV7-2 and J usage is TRBJ2-5, with 14 bases matching TRBD2. The CDR3 sequence is 18 residues long. Germline V gene data show CDR1 as SGHTA and CDR2 as FQGNSA. With V trimmed by 0 bases and J by 5 bases, 8 bases remained unmatched.

The chain couples TRBV7-9 to TRBJ2-7, with a weak D call TRBD2 (6 bases). With 3 bases removed from V and 7 bases from J, the gap between germline ends came to 13 bases. The V gene's germline CDR1 is SEHNR and CDR2 FQNEAQ (reference sequence). The CDR3 has 13 residues. The CDR3 DNA follows: TGTGCCAGCAGCTTCGGAGCCGGAGGGGAGCAGTACTTC. It codes for CASSFGAGGEQYF. Based on the CDR3 plus reference TRBV7-9 and TRBJ2-7, the full variable domain is DTGVSQNPRHKITKRGQNVTFRCDPISEHNRLYWYRQTLGQGPEFLTYFQNEAQLEKSRLLSDRFSAERPKGSFSTLEIQRTEQGDSAMYLCASSFGAGGEQYFGPGTRLTVT.

The chain uses TRBV6-5 and TRBJ1-3, with TRBD1 matching over 7 bases. V lost 0 bases to trimming and J lost 7 bases; unmatched junction nucleotides: 3. This CDR3 comprises 14 residues. Germline lookup yields CDR1 MNHEY and CDR2 SVGAGI. In nucleotides, the CDR3 is TGTGCCAGCAGTTACTCTACAGGGGCGAACACCATATATTTT. It encodes CASSYSTGANTIYF.